The clone carrying this T cell receptor beta chain was seen a handful of times. The data originate from a study of blood T cells in healthy people across ages. Looked up from germline, CDR1 is DFQATT and CDR2 is SNEGSKA (reference sequence). With 7 bases removed from V and 3 bases from J, the gap between germline ends came to 13 bases. The CDR3 extends over 12 amino acids. Using a J-beta primer mix together with a sample-barcoded 5' primer, a second PCR was run for roughly 6 to 11 cycles. Via MiXCR, TCRdb re-called the 5' RACE reads, giving one row per CDR3 protein. The data contain 750,000 or so distinct CDR3 sequences, roughly 25% of them singletons. These data were also filed under a second study, of T cells of mothers and their children.

The source material was blood. The V gene is TRBV20-1, the J gene TRBJ2-7; weak D call: TRBD2 (6 bases). The sequence was obtained from a boy younger than 18 in good health. The CDR3 region is CSGRRGNYEQYF. CDR3 coding DNA: TGCAGTGGCCGGCGGGGAAACTACGAGCAGTACTTC.